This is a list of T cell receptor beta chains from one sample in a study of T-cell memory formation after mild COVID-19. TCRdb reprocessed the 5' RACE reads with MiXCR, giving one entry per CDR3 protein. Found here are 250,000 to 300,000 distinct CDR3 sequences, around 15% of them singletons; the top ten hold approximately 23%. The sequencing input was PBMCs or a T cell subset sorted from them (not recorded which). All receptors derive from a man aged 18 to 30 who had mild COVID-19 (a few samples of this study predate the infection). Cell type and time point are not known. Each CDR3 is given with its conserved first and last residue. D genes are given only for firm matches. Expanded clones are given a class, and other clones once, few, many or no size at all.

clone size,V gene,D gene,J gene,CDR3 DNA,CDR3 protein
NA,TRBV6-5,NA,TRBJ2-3,TGTGCCAGCAGTTACTCAGGGCCGGAACAGGGAGATACGCAGTATTTT,CASSYSGPEQGDTQYF
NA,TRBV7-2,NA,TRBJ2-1,TGTGCCAGCAGCCGCAACCAAAATGAGCAGTTCTTC,CASSRNQNEQFF
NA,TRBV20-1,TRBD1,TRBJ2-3,TGCAGTGCTATTGCCGGGACAGGGGTGCCAGATACGCAGTATTTT,CSAIAGTGVPDTQYF
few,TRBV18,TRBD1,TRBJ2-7,TGTGCCAGCTCACCGGACAGGGAGGCAAACTACGAGCAGTACTTC,CASSPDREANYEQYF
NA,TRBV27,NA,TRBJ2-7,TGTGCCAGCAGTTTCGGAGGGGGGGCGGTCGAGCAGTACTTC,CASSFGGGAVEQYF
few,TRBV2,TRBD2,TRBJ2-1,TGTGCCAGCAGTGAACCCGGACTAGCGGGGGTCGAGCAGTTCTTC,CASSEPGLAGVEQFF
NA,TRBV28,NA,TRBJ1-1,TGTGCCAGCGGGACTCAGGGATATTACACTGAAGCTTTCTTT,CASGTQGYYTEAFF
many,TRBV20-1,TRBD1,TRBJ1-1,TGCAGTGCTGCCGGGACAGGGGGCGGTGAAGCTTTCTTT,CSAAGTGGGEAFF
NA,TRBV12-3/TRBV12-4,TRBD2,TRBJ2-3,TGTGCCAGCAGTTCCCCAGCGGGGGGAGGAACAGATACGCAGTATTTT,CASSSPAGGGTDTQYF
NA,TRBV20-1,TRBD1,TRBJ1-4,TGCAGTGCTAGAGACCCGACAGGGGAAGGTGAAAAACTGTTTTTT,CSARDPTGEGEKLFF
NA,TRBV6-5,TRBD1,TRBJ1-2,TGTGCCAGCAGTACTACAGGGGCCAACTATGGCTACACCTTC,CASSTTGANYGYTF
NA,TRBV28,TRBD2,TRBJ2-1,TGTGCCAGCACTAATGGGGGGACGCAGGGAGGGGAGCAGTTCTTC,CASTNGGTQGGEQFF
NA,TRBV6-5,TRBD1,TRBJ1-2,TGTGCCAGCAGTGCGGGACAGGGGAACTATGGCTACACCTTC,CASSAGQGNYGYTF
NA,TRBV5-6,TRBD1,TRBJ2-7,TGTGCCAGCAGCGCCGGGACAGGGGGATGGGAGCAGTACTTC,CASSAGTGGWEQYF
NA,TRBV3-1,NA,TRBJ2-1,TGTGCCAGCAGCCATTCCGGGGGCTCCTACAATGAGCAGTTCTTC,CASSHSGGSYNEQFF
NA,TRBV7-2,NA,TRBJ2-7,TGTGCCAGCAGCTTAGGTCACCCTCAGTACTTC,CASSLGHPQYF
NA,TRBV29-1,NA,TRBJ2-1,TGCAGCGTTGAGGCAGGGGAGGGAAATGAGCAGTTCTTC,CSVEAGEGNEQFF
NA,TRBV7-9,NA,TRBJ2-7,TGTGCCAGCAGCACTAGCCGGACCAACTACGAGCAGTACTTC,CASSTSRTNYEQYF
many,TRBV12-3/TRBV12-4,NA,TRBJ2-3,TGTGCCAGCAGTTTGCTTGGGGGACTCACAGATACGCAGTATTTT,CASSLLGGLTDTQYF
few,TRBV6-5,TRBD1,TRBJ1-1,TGTGCCAGCAGTTACTTACCCCCCCGACAGGGTAAAAAGGATTGG,CASSYLPPRQGKKDW
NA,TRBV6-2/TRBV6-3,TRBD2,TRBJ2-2,TGTGCCAGCAGTCCTTCCAGCGGGGATAACACCGGGGAGCTGTTTTTT,CASSPSSGDNTGELFF
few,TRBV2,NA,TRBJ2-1,TGTGCCAGCAGATACAAGTTCAGTGAGCAGTTCTTC,CASRYKFSEQFF
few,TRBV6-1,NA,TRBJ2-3,TGTGCCAGCGGGGGGCTAGGCGCAGATACGCAGTATTTT,CASGGLGADTQYF
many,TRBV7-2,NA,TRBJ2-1,TGTGCCAGCAGCTTAGTCCCCGGCAATGAGCAGTTCTTC,CASSLVPGNEQFF
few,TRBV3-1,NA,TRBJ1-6,TGTGCCAGCAGCACGGCATCTAGGGATTCACCCCTCCACTTT,CASSTASRDSPLHF
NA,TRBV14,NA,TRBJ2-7,TGTGCCAGCAGCCAATCGGCAGGCCGCTACGAGCAGTACTTC,CASSQSAGRYEQYF
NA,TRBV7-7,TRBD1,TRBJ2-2,TGTGCCAGCAGCTTAAAGACAGGGGTGACCGGGGAGCTGTTTTTT,CASSLKTGVTGELFF
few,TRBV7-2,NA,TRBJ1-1,TGTGCCAGCAGCTTAGTCTCAGGGTCGAGCACTGAAGCTTTCTTT,CASSLVSGSSTEAFF